This is a list of T cell receptor beta chains from one sample in a study of blood T cell repertoires in COVID-19. The repertoire was sequenced with immunoSEQ multiplex PCR; TCRdb's copy has only in-frame clones and lacks some. The data contain approximately 240,000 clones, 84% of them singletons. Sequences were obtained from peripheral blood. These receptor sequences come from a woman aged 40 to 49 who had recovered from COVID-19. The CDR3 runs from the conserved cysteine through the conserved F or W. D genes are given only for firm matches. Size is omitted from some rows. Given values are once, few, many or a class for expanded clones.

TRBV7-2	TRBD1	-	TRBJ2-7	CASSKGGPTYEQYF	TGTGCCAGCAGCAAAGGGGGCCCCACCTACGAGCAGTACTTC
TRBV7-2	-	once	TRBJ1-3	CASSLGIGSGNTIYF	TGTGCCAGCAGCTTAGGAATCGGGTCCGGAAACACCATATATTTT
TRBV27	TRBD1	once	TRBJ1-2	CASSFSGQGYGYTF	TGTGCCAGCAGTTTTTCCGGACAGGGCTATGGCTACACCTTC
TRBV3-1/TRBV3-2	-	-	TRBJ1-2	CASSQLATSARGYTF	TGTGCCAGCAGCCAACTAGCTACGTCCGCTCGCGGCTACACCTTC
TRBV7-9	TRBD2	-	TRBJ2-3	CASSYGGNTDTQYF	TGTGCCAGCAGCTACGGGGGGAACACAGATACGCAGTATTTT
TRBV5-5	-	few	TRBJ1-5	CASSPAGPNSNQPQHF	TGTGCCAGCAGTCCGGCGGGACCAAATAGCAATCAGCCCCAGCATTTT
TRBV5-1	TRBD1	-	TRBJ2-2	CASSLFGTGNTGELFF	TGCGCCAGCAGCTTGTTTGGGACAGGGAACACCGGGGAGCTGTTTTTT
TRBV25-1	TRBD1	-	TRBJ1-2	CASSDYGQGYGYTF	TGTGCCAGCAGTGACTATGGACAGGGATATGGCTACACCTTC
TRBV4-2	-	once	TRBJ2-5	CASSQGEGAQETQYF	TGTGCCAGCAGCCAAGGAGAAGGGGCCCAAGAGACCCAGTACTTC
TRBV5-5	TRBD1	-	TRBJ2-2	CASSLGTVTGELFF	TGTGCCAGCAGCCTGGGGACAGTCACCGGGGAGCTGTTTTTT
TRBV6-6	TRBD1	few	TRBJ1-1	CASSYLQGANTEAFF	TGTGCCAGCAGTTACCTACAGGGGGCGAACACTGAAGCTTTCTTT
TRBV10-3	-	-	TRBJ1-5	CAISEWGGVSQPQHF	TGTGCCATCAGTGAGTGGGGAGGGGTTAGTCAGCCCCAGCATTTT
TRBV2	TRBD1	-	TRBJ1-1	CASTERTGNTEAFF	TGTGCCAGCACCGAGCGGACAGGGAACACTGAAGCTTTCTTT
TRBV6-6	-	-	TRBJ2-2	CASSDTTRGQKVFF	TGTGCCAGCAGTGATACGACCCGCGGGCAGAAGGTGTTTTTT
TRBV6-2/TRBV6-3	TRBD1	-	TRBJ1-6	CASSRQGTSENSPLHF	TGTGCCAGCAGTCGACAGGGGACGTCTGAGAATTCACCCCTCCACTTT
TRBV6-5	TRBD1	-	TRBJ1-6	CASSPGQFESPLHF	TGTGCCAGCAGTCCGGGACAGTTTGAGTCACCCCTCCACTTT
TRBV5-1	TRBD2	-	TRBJ2-3	CASSPGWTSGPDTQYF	TGCGCCAGCAGCCCAGGGTGGACTAGCGGTCCAGATACGCAGTATTTT
TRBV6-5	-	-	TRBJ1-1	CASRRGGTPRTEAFF	TGTGCCAGCAGACGGGGGGGGACCCCCAGGACTGAAGCTTTCTTT
TRBV23-1	TRBD1	-	TRBJ2-7	CASSQRDDRVLYEQYF	TGCGCCAGCAGTCAGAGAGATGACAGGGTCTTGTACGAGCAGTACTTC
TRBV5-1	TRBD2	-	TRBJ2-3	CASSSGGGGLGTQYF	TGCGCCAGCAGCTCTGGCGGGGGTGGTTTGGGTACGCAGTATTTT
TRBV7-9	-	-	TRBJ2-3	CASSLAQVKVDTQYF	TGTGCCAGCAGCTTAGCCCAGGTTAAGGTAGATACGCAGTATTTT
TRBV19	TRBD1	once	TRBJ1-5	CASMGTGGNQPQHF	TGTGCCAGTATGGGGACAGGGGGGAATCAGCCCCAGCATTTT
TRBV7-3	-	-	TRBJ2-2	CASSSGGELFF	TGTGCCAGCAGCTCCGGCGGGGAGCTGTTTTTT
TRBV12-3/TRBV12-4	-	-	TRBJ1-2	CASSYTAEGYTF	TGTGCCAGCAGCTATACAGCGGAGGGCTACACCTTC
TRBV10-3	TRBD1	-	TRBJ2-3	CAISDDRGLDTQYF	TGTGCCATCAGCGATGACAGGGGTCTAGATACGCAGTATTTT
TRBV27	TRBD1	-	TRBJ2-1	CASSWTGGWDEQFF	TGTGCCAGCAGTTGGACAGGGGGCTGGGATGAGCAGTTCTTC
TRBV2	TRBD1	-	TRBJ1-1	CASTETGGETEAFF	TGTGCCAGCACCGAGACAGGGGGCGAGACTGAAGCTTTCTTT